What follows are 15 T cell receptor beta chains derived from one specimen sequenced in a study of shared clonotypes between healthy human individuals. TCRdb's table, derived via immunoSEQ multiplex PCR, lists solely in-frame clones and lacks some. Here the sample spans about 1.5 million clones, approximately 98% being singletons. The sequenced sample consisted of naive CD4+ T cells sorted from blood. Subset described: CD45RA+ positively selected. The receptor set was obtained from a man aged 25-40 years in good health.

The chain is built from TRBV6-6 and TRBJ2-5; TRBD1 might be the D (5 bases). Germline V lookup: CDR1 MNHNY, CDR2 SVGAGI (reference sequence). The V end lost 2 bases, the J end lost 2 bases, and 9 bases lay between the germline ends. This CDR3 spans 14 amino acids. CDR3 sequence: CASSYVGQQETQYF. DNA for the CDR3: TGTGCCAGCAGTTACGTGGGGCAACAAGAGACCCAGTACTTC.

The genes are TRBV5-1 and TRBJ2-1; no clear D. The CDR3 runs to 13 residues. V lost 5 bases and J 5 bases, leaving 11 bases between the germline ends. Germline-derived CDR1 and CDR2 are SGHRS and YFSETQ. Here the CDR3 DNA reads TGCGCCAGCAGTGCGGATCCTAACAATGAGCAGTTCTTC. The encoded protein is CASSADPNNEQFF.

The chain combines TRBV10-3 with TRBJ1-5, with D hard to call. The CDR3 loop spans 15 amino acids. The germline gives CDR1 ENHRY, CDR2 SYGVKD. V was trimmed by 0 bases and J by 3 bases, leaving 9 bases between them. The CDR3 sequence is CAISESTGYNQPQHF. In DNA, the CDR3 is TGTGCCATCAGTGAGTCGACTGGGTACAATCAGCCCCAGCATTTT.

The J gene is TRBJ2-7, the V gene TRBV27; D is tentatively TRBD1 or TRBD2 (6 bases each). Trimming removed 0 bases from V and 6 bases from J, with 12 bases in between. The CDR3 extends over 14 amino acids. The V gene's germline CDR1 is MNHEY and CDR2 SMNVEV (reference sequence). The CDR3, as DNA: TGTGCCAGCAGTTTATCCATAGGGGGGTCCGAGCAGTACTTC. Its protein product is CASSLSIGGSEQYF.

The count of this clone is one. The CDR3 protein is CASSIEGTANTEAFF. CDR3 DNA sequence: TGTGCCAGTAGTATAGAAGGGACAGCTAACACTGAAGCTTTCTTT. The chain combines TRBV19 with TRBJ1-1; TRBD1 matches 7 bases. CDR3 length equals 15 residues. Germline V lookup: CDR1 LNHDA, CDR2 SQIVND (reference sequence). Trimming took 0 bases from V and 2 from J; bases not matched to a gene: 3.

V and J are TRBV9 and TRBJ2-2; 7 bases match TRBD1. CDR3 length: 16 amino acids. The ends lost 4 bases at V and 3 bases at J; junction bases unmatched: 9. Looked up from germline, CDR1 is SGDLS and CDR2 is YYNGEE. In DNA, the CDR3 is TGTGCCAGCAGCCTATTTACAGGGGCGGACACCGGGGAGCTGTTTTTT. Translating it yields CASSLFTGADTGELFF.

The chain is built from TRBV5-6 and TRBJ2-5; TRBD2 is a possible D gene (5 bases). V shed 1 base and J shed 2 bases, with 9 bases lying between them. CDR1 and CDR2 (germline): SGHDT, YYEEEE. The CDR3 covers 14 residues. CDR3 nucleotides: TGTGCCAGCAGCTTGCCGGGATCTCAAGAGACCCAGTACTTC. It translates to CASSLPGSQETQYF.

The V call is TRBV18, the J call TRBJ2-5; no clear D. Germline CDR1 reads KGHSH; CDR2 reads LQKENI. The CDR3 consists of 14 residues. Trimming stripped 3 bases from V and 0 bases from J, with 8 bases between. The DNA for the CDR3 is TGTGCCAGCTCACCCCTCCGTTACCAAGAGACCCAGTACTTC. Its translation: CASSPLRYQETQYF.

The chain is built from TRBV5-1 and TRBJ1-3; D is ambiguous. The V and J ends lost 0 bases and 0 bases respectively, with 7 bases between them. CDR3 length: 15 residues. Germline CDR1 is SGHRS and CDR2 is YFSETQ. As DNA, the CDR3 is TGCGCCAGCAGCTTGGATGAGAGCTCTGGAAACACCATATATTTT. Its translation: CASSLDESSGNTIYF.

The genes are TRBV28 and TRBJ2-2; D is undetermined. Trimming left V 7 bases short and J 4 bases short, with 13 bases between. The CDR3 extends over 14 amino acids. Germline loops: CDR1 MDHEN, CDR2 SYDVKM. This CDR3 is CASTILLGTGELFF. DNA for the CDR3: TGTGCCAGCACCATCCTCCTGGGCACCGGGGAGCTGTTTTTT.

V and J are TRBV18 and TRBJ2-7, with D perhaps assigned TRBD1 or TRBD2 (5 bases each). The V and J ends lost 2 bases and 2 bases respectively, with 13 bases between them. Germline V gene lookup returns CDR1 KGHSH and CDR2 LQKENI. The CDR3 is made up of 15 amino acids. As DNA, the CDR3 is TGTGCCAGCTCACCAACCGGGACGGACACCTACGAGCAGTACTTC. Protein sequence: CASSPTGTDTYEQYF.

This clone was seen once. The chain carries TRBV7-2 and TRBJ2-1; 9 nucleotides align to TRBD2. V trimming: 4 bases; J trimming: 9 bases; junction bases outside the gene matches: 16. Germline V lookup: CDR1 SGHTA, CDR2 FQGNSA. The CDR3 is 17 residues long. CDR3 in DNA: TGTGCCAGCAGCTCCGCACTAGCGGGCAGACCGAGGGGTGAGCAGTTCTTC. The encoded protein is CASSSALAGRPRGEQFF. Combining the CDR3 with reference TRBV7-2 and TRBJ2-1 gives the whole variable domain GAGVSQSPSNKVTEKGKDVELRCDPISGHTALYWYRQSLGQGLEFLIYFQGNSAPDKSGLPSDRFSAERTGGSVSTLTIQRTQQEDSAVYLCASSSALAGRPRGEQFFGPGTRLTVL.

The chain links TRBV11-3 to TRBJ2-1, with 7 bases lining up with TRBD2. The V segment lost 1 base and the J segment 6 bases; nucleotides outside the gene matches: 9. Germline CDR1 SGHNT, CDR2 YENEEA. This CDR3 comprises 16 residues. DNA of the CDR3: TGTGCCAGCAGCTTAGGTGGACTAGGAAGGGGCAATGAGCAGTTCTTC. It encodes CASSLGGLGRGNEQFF.

DNA for the CDR3: TGTGCCAGCAGCCCGTTAGGGCTAGCGGGAGGGCCTGGGTACGAGCAGTACTTC. Protein: CASSPLGLAGGPGYEQYF. J is TRBJ2-7 and V is TRBV2, with 12 nucleotides matching TRBD2. The V and J ends lost 6 bases and 4 bases, in that order; junction bases with no gene match: 16. CDR1 is SNHLY and CDR2 is FYNNEI in the germline V gene. The CDR3 runs 18 residues.

The chain links TRBV19 to TRBJ1-2; D may be TRBD1 (5 bases). This CDR3 is built from 17 residues. Germline V CDR1 and CDR2: LNHDA, SQIVND (reference sequence). V shed 5 bases and J shed 4 bases, with 23 bases lying between them. The CDR3 region has the DNA TGTGCCAGTAGTCCCCGAGGCCCCGGCCAGGGTAGCTATGGCTACACCTTC. Protein product: CASSPRGPGQGSYGYTF.